These 15 T cell receptor beta chains were all obtained from the same sample, sequenced in a study of blood T cell repertoires in COVID-19. Only in-frame clones appear in the TCRdb table, and some are missing; sequencing was by immunoSEQ multiplex PCR. Of fewer than 350,000 clones listed, more than 70% are singletons. Sequencing used peripheral blood. The receptors originated from an older woman with COVID-19, enrolled during active disease.

CDR3 sequence: CASSQVRGRSYEQYF. CDR3 nucleotide sequence: TGCGCCAGCAGTCAAGTCAGGGGACGCTCCTACGAGCAGTACTTC. The chain joins TRBV23-1 to TRBJ2-7; D possibly corresponds to TRBD1 (6 bases). TRBV23-1 is an open reading frame, and its role is uncertain. Trimming cost V 2 bases and J 0 bases, with 11 bases left between them. This CDR3 comprises 15 residues.

The chain employs TRBV28 and TRBJ1-2; the match to TRBD1 covers 8 bases. In germline, CDR1 is MDHEN, CDR2 SYDVKM. The CDR3 totals 17 residues. Trimming removed 7 bases from V and 1 base from J; junction bases left unmatched: 14. The CDR3 DNA sequence: TGTGCCAGCAATCCAGGGGGCGGCAGGGGCCGTAACTATGGCTACACCTTC. Protein sequence: CASNPGGGRGRNYGYTF.

This sequence joins TRBV5-4 and TRBJ1-1; D gene ambiguous. Germline V gives CDR1 SGHNT, CDR2 YYREEE (reference sequence). V was cut by 4 bases and J by 2 bases, with 15 bases left in between. This CDR3 contains 15 residues. CDR3 region: CASSVSLLVNTEAFF. The CDR3 region has the DNA TGTGCCAGCAGCGTCAGTCTTCTAGTCAACACTGAAGCTTTCTTT.

The DNA of the CDR3 is TGTGCCAGCAGCGACATCCGGGGGGGCCGGACCGGGGAGCTGTTTTTT. Translated, it gives CASSDIRGGRTGELFF. The gene calls are TRBV7-6 and TRBJ2-2, with 8 bases fitting TRBD2. The J segment lost 5 bases and the V segment lost 5 bases, leaving 10 bases of the junction unmatched. This CDR3 comprises 16 residues. Germline V gene lookup returns CDR1 SGHVS and CDR2 FNYEAQ.

The rearrangement links TRBV4-2 to TRBJ2-7; possibly TRBD1 for D (5 bases). Trimming pared 0 bases from V and 9 bases from J, leaving 15 bases between. CDR1 and CDR2 (germline): LGHNA, YNFKEQ. The CDR3 extends over 14 amino acids. CDR3 amino acids: CASSQDLQGRGQYF. The CDR3 DNA reads as TGTGCCAGCAGCCAAGATTTGCAGGGCCGCGGGCAGTACTTC.

This chain links TRBV28 with TRBJ1-2; D may be TRBD1 (5 bases). Per germline, CDR1 MDHEN and CDR2 SYDVKM. Deletions cut 3 bases from V and 7 bases from J, with 24 bases between. CDR3 length: 17 residues. The CDR3 sequence: CASSLSLGNGGVGGYTF. DNA of the CDR3: TGTGCCAGCAGTTTGTCGCTTGGGAACGGGGGAGTAGGTGGCTACACCTTC.

The chain employs TRBV5-1 and TRBJ2-2; 10 bases map to TRBD1. The CDR3 runs to 15 residues. Looked up from germline, CDR1 is SGHRS and CDR2 is YFSETQ. With 4 bases clipped from V and 7 bases from J, the junction kept 7 bases outside the gene matches. Written as DNA, the CDR3 is TGCGCCAGCAGCCGAGGGACAGGGGCTGACGGGGAGCTGTTTTTT. Translating it yields CASSRGTGADGELFF.

The rearrangement links TRBV4-1 to TRBJ2-2, with 8 bases lining up with TRBD1. The ends lost 4 bases at V and 2 bases at J; junction bases unmatched: 9. The V gene's germline CDR1 is MGHRA and CDR2 YSYEKL. This CDR3 contains 17 residues. CDR3 amino acids: CASSPRTGSFNTGELFF. The CDR3 DNA reads as TGCGCCAGCAGCCCCCGGACAGGGAGTTTCAACACCGGGGAGCTGTTTTTT.

The chain employs TRBV6-6 and TRBJ2-7, with 8 bases matching TRBD1. The germline CDR1 and CDR2 sequences are MNHNY and SVGAGI (reference sequence). This CDR3 region has 14 residues. Trimming at V came to 6 bases and at J to 6 bases, leaving 10 bases not matched to a gene. The CDR3 here is CASRETGEWAEQYF. CDR3 DNA sequence: TGTGCCAGCAGGGAGACAGGGGAGTGGGCCGAGCAGTACTTC.

The chain uses TRBV4-1 and TRBJ2-7, with 10 bases matching TRBD2. CDR3 length: 16 residues. The germline V gene has CDR1 MGHRA and CDR2 YSYEKL. J lost 1 base, V lost 0 bases, and 3 bases had no gene match. The CDR3 region is CASSQDSSGGSYEQYF. In DNA form, the CDR3 reads TGCGCCAGCAGCCAAGATAGTAGCGGGGGGTCCTACGAGCAGTACTTC.

CDR3 residues: CASSDFSGGSIDTQYF. As DNA, the CDR3 is TGTGCCAGCAGTGACTTCAGCGGGGGGAGTATAGATACGCAGTATTTT. The V and J genes are TRBV6-4 and TRBJ2-3, with 9 nucleotides matching TRBD2. The germline V gene has CDR1 MRHNA and CDR2 SNTAGT. The CDR3 runs to 16 residues. The V and J ends lost 1 base and 5 bases, in that order; junction bases with no gene match: 7.

This chain links TRBV27 with TRBJ2-1; 8 bases are a match to TRBD1. Germline V gene lookup returns CDR1 MNHEY and CDR2 SMNVEV (reference sequence). The CDR3 consists of 15 residues. The trim removed 6 bases at V and 8 bases at J, leaving 12 bases unmatched. CDR3 DNA: TGTGCCAGCAGGGCAGGGGGCAGGTTTAGGGATGAGCAGTTCTTC. Its translation is CASRAGGRFRDEQFF.

The rearrangement joins TRBV18 to TRBJ2-1; D is unresolved. The CDR3 consists of 14 residues. The V end lost 6 bases, the J end lost 1 base, and 10 bases lay between the germline ends. The germline gives CDR1 KGHSH, CDR2 LQKENI. The CDR3 bases are TGTGCCAGCTCCGGGTCTTCTTCCTACAATGAGCAGTTCTTC. This sequence encodes CASSGSSSYNEQFF.

V usage is TRBV19 and J usage is TRBJ1-1; D ambiguous. Trimming took 1 base from V and 8 from J, leaving 17 bases between them. This CDR3 has 15 residues. Germline V lookup: CDR1 LNHDA, CDR2 SQIVND (reference sequence). The CDR3 DNA reads as TGTGCCAGTAGTATAGCTCGACTGTCTAGAGGAGAAGCTTTCTTT. This translates into CASSIARLSRGEAFF.

This chain joins TRBV3-1 (or the pseudogene TRBV3-2) and TRBJ2-7; TRBD2 aligns across 12 bases. V shed 6 bases and J 6 bases; nucleotides not matched to a gene: 6. This CDR3 is 14 amino acids long. In germline, CDR1 is LGHDT, CDR2 YNNKEL (reference sequence). The DNA for the CDR3 is TGTGCCAGCAGGCCTAGCGGGGGGGCGTTCGAGCAGTACTTC. Amino acids: CASRPSGGAFEQYF.